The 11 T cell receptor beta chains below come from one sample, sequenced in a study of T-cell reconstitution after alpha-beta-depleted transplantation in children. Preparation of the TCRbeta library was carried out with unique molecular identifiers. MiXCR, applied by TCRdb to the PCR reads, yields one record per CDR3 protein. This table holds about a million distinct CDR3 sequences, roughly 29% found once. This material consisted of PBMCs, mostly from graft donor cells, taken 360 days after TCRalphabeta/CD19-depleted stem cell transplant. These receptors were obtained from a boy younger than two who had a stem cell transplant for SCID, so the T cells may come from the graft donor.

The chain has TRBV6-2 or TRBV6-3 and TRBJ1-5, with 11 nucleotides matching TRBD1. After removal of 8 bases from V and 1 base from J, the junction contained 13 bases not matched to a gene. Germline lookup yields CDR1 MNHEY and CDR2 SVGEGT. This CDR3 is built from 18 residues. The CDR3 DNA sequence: TGTGCCAGCTCAATCGCCCGGGACAGGGGGTGGAGCAATCAGCCCCAGCATTTT. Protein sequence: CASSIARDRGWSNQPQHF.

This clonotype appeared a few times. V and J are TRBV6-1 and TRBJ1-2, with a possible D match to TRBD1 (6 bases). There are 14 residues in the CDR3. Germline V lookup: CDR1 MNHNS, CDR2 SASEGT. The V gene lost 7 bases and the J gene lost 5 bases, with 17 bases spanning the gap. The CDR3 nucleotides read TGTGCCAGCACCCCGGCCAGGGGAGGTTATGGCTACACCTTC. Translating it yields CASTPARGGYGYTF.

CDR3 region: CSARVDGGADTQYF. CDR3 sequence (DNA): TGCAGTGCTAGAGTGGACGGGGGGGCAGATACGCAGTATTTT. The chain carries TRBV20-1 and TRBJ2-3; TRBD2 aligns across 8 bases. CDR1 DFQATT and CDR2 SNEGSKA come from the germline V gene (reference sequence). The CDR3 totals 14 residues. V lost 1 base to trimming and J lost 4 bases; unmatched junction nucleotides: 4.

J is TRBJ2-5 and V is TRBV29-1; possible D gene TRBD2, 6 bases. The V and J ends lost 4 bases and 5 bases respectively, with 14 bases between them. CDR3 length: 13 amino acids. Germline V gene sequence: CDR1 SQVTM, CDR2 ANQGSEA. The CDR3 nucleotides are TGCAGCGTTGGGAGGGATCGACGGGAGACCCAGTACTTC. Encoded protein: CSVGRDRRETQYF.

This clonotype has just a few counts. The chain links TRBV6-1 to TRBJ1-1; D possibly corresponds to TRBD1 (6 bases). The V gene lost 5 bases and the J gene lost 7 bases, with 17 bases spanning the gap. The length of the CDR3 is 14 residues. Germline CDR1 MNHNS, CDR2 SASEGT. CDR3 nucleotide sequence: TGTGCCAGCAGTCAACAGGGACTTAACCGTGAAGCTTTCTTT. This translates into CASSQQGLNREAFF.

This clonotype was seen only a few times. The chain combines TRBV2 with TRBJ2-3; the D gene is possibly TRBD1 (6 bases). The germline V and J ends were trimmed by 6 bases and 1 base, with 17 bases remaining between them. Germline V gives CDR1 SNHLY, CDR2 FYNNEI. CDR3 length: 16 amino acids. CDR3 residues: CASRDWTAGRTDTQYF. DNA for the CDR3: TGTGCCAGCAGGGACTGGACAGCCGGACGCACAGATACGCAGTATTTT.

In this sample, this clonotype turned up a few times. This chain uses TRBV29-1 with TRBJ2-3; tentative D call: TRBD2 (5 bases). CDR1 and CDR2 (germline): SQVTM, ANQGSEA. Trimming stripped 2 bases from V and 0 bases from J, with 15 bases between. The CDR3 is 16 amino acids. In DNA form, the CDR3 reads TGCAGCGTTGAACTAGCCCCTACCCCTAGCACAGATACGCAGTATTTT. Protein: CSVELAPTPSTDTQYF.

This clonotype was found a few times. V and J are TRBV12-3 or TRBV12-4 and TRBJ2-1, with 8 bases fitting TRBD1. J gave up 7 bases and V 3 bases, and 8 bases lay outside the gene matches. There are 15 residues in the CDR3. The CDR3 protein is CASSFQGAINNEQFF. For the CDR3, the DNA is TGTGCCAGCAGTTTCCAGGGGGCGATTAATAATGAGCAGTTCTTC.

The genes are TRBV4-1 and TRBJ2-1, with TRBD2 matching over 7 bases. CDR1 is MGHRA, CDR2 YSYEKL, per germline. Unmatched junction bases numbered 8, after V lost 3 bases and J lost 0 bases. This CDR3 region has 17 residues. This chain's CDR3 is CASSHPLAVSSYNEQFF. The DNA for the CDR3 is TGCGCCAGCAGCCACCCCCTAGCGGTTAGCTCCTACAATGAGCAGTTCTTC.

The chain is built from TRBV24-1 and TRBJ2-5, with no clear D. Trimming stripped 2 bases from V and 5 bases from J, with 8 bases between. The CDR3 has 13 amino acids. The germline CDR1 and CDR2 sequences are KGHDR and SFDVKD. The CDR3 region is CATSDWFSETQYF. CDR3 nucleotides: TGTGCCACCAGTGATTGGTTCTCTGAGACCCAGTACTTC.

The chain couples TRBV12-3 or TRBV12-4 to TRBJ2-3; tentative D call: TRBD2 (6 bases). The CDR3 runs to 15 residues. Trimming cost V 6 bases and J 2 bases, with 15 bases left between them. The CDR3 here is CASSQSGDPTDTQYF. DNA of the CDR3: TGTGCCAGCAGCCAGTCGGGGGATCCCACAGATACGCAGTATTTT.